This TCR beta chain is drawn from a study of blood T cell repertoires in COVID-19. About the research overall: Acute-phase and convalescent COVID-19 samples originated in the United States, Italy and Spain. PBMCs, B-cell-depleted T cells, or T cells were the source of the cDNA or gDNA that made up the material.

The CDR3 consists of 16 residues. Per germline, CDR1 LNHDA and CDR2 SQIVND (reference sequence). The junction had 10 bases not matched to a gene; V was cut back by 4 bases and J by 2 bases. Authors' methods: Estimates of nucleated cell counts were drawn from the amplification of reference gene primers. Libraries were prepared by immunoSEQ multiplex PCR; TCRdb keeps only in-frame clonotypes and omits some of them. D and trimming come from the DNA, and the V and J calls and clone size come from that table. The repertoire has 100,000 to 150,000 clones, around 76% of them found once; the top ten carry 4.5% to 6%.

Sequenced input: peripheral blood. This receptor was obtained from an elderly man with COVID-19, enrolled during active disease. The chain links TRBV19 to TRBJ2-5; 7 nucleotides match TRBD1. CDR3 DNA sequence: TGTGCCAGTAGTAGACAACCGGGACAGACTCAAGAGACCCAGTACTTC. Amino acid sequence: CASSRQPGQTQETQYF.